The 10 T cell receptor beta chains reported below all come from one sample, sequenced in a study of CD8 T cells in ankylosing spondylitis (dated by TCRdb to the late 2010s). The protocol used for the library was 5' RACE. These reads were obtained on an Illumina HiSeq 2500. TCRdb applied fastp at Q25 and MiXCR to the public reads, then kept only in-frame beta chains. Each CDR3 protein gets just one entry, which takes the most common genes and DNA from the rows behind it. The sample profile shows 150,000 to 200,000 distinct CDR3 sequences; 10% to 15% of them were found once. The leading ten clones occupy approximately 9.9% of the sample. The specimen was blood, either unsorted or a sorted T cell fraction (not recorded which). Receptor source: a female donor with ankylosing spondylitis or in good health (not recorded which).

This clonotype was observed many times. The chain links TRBV7-2 to TRBJ2-1, with D perhaps TRBD1 or TRBD2 (5 bases each). The CDR3 length is 12 residues. The ends were cut back, 5 bases at V and 7 bases at J, with 9 bases in the middle. CDR1 is SGHTA, CDR2 FQGNSA, per germline. The CDR3 is CASSREGNEQFF. CDR3 DNA: TGTGCCAGCAGCCGAGAGGGGAATGAGCAGTTCTTC.

A few counts support this clonotype. This chain joins TRBV5-1 and TRBJ1-3, with D uncertain. The CDR3 sequence is 13 residues long. V lost 4 bases, J lost 2 bases, and 7 bases lay in between. CDR1 is SGHRS and CDR2 is YFSETQ in the germline V gene. The CDR3 loop is CASSLDPGNTIYF. The CDR3 region has the DNA TGCGCCAGCAGCCTGGACCCTGGAAACACCATATATTTT.

This clonotype was counted at least ten times. The CDR3 loop is CASSFWWNTEAFF. Here the CDR3 DNA reads TGTGCCAGCAGCTTCTGGTGGAACACTGAAGCTTTCTTT. V is TRBV7-2 and J is TRBJ1-1; D unclear. V lost 3 bases to trimming and J lost 1 base, with 6 bases between them. The length of the CDR3 is 13 residues. CDR1 is SGHTA, CDR2 FQGNSA, per germline.

This clonotype has just a few counts. The V call is TRBV20-1, the J call TRBJ2-1; 11 nucleotides agree with TRBD2. V trimming: 3 bases; J trimming: 4 bases; junction bases outside the gene matches: 5. Germline assignment: CDR1 DFQATT and CDR2 SNEGSKA (reference sequence). This CDR3 contains 15 residues. The CDR3 nucleotides are TGCAGTGCTAGTAGACTAGCGGGGACTTACAATGAGCAGTTCTTC. Encoded protein: CSASRLAGTYNEQFF.

In this sample, this clonotype turned up many times. The chain employs TRBV24-1 and TRBJ2-1, with D perhaps TRBD1 (6 bases). CDR1 is KGHDR, CDR2 SFDVKD, per germline. This CDR3 is 15 amino acids long. V lost 9 bases, J lost 6 bases, and 20 bases lay in between. The CDR3: CATLNSRDKSNEQFF. As DNA, the CDR3 is TGTGCCACCCTAAATTCCCGGGACAAAAGCAATGAGCAGTTCTTC.

The chain uses TRBV4-3 and TRBJ1-2; D is ambiguous. V was trimmed by 0 bases and J by 6 bases, leaving 14 bases between them. This CDR3 has 15 residues. Germline V gene lookup returns CDR1 LGHNA and CDR2 YSLEER. The CDR3 loop is CASSQDSMTSDGYTF. CDR3 nucleotides: TGCGCCAGCAGCCAAGATTCTATGACATCCGATGGCTACACCTTC.

This clonotype was counted ten times or more. V gene TRBV20-1 combines with J gene TRBJ1-5; no reliable D call. Trimming cost V 3 bases and J 2 bases, with 14 bases left between them. CDR1 is DFQATT and CDR2 is SNEGSKA in the germline V gene (reference sequence). There are 15 residues in the CDR3. CDR3: CSASNSLFGNQPQHF. CDR3 coding DNA: TGCAGTGCTAGTAACAGTCTTTTTGGCAATCAGCCCCAGCATTTT.

A few counts support this clonotype. The genes are TRBV7-2 and TRBJ2-3; 9 bases line up with TRBD2. Losses at the gene ends were 5 bases for V and 5 bases for J; bases not matched to a gene: 5. CDR1 is SGHTA, CDR2 FQGNSA, per germline. The CDR3 runs 14 residues. CDR3 sequence reads: CASSRGGREDTQYF. The CDR3 DNA follows: TGTGCCAGCAGCAGAGGCGGGAGGGAAGATACGCAGTATTTT.

This clonotype was recorded at least ten times. The chain employs TRBV4-3 and TRBJ2-5; 7 nucleotides agree with TRBD2. Trimming removed 3 bases from V and 4 bases from J; junction bases left unmatched: 5. Germline V gives CDR1 LGHNA, CDR2 YSLEER. The CDR3 is 14 amino acids. Written as DNA, the CDR3 is TGCGCCAGCAGCCATGGACTAGGCCTAGAGACCCAGTACTTC. Amino acid sequence: CASSHGLGLETQYF.

In its sample, this clonotype was seen many times. The V and J genes are TRBV12-3 or TRBV12-4 and TRBJ1-5, with D hard to call. V gave up 2 bases and J gave up 2 bases, with 4 bases separating them. The CDR3 has 13 amino acids. The CDR3 DNA is TGTGCCAGCAGTTTAAACCGCAATCAGCCCCAGCATTTT. Translated, it gives CASSLNRNQPQHF.